This T cell receptor beta chain comes out of a study of radiation and T cells in renal cell carcinoma. At the level of the study: Nephrectomy followed 15 Gy stereotactic body radiation by 4 weeks. Findings of the study overall: Pretreatment tumor biopsies were lacking, so baseline clonotypes are unknown.

Described time point: blood 2 weeks post-SBRT. As to treatment: 15 Gy SBRT to primary tumor, nephrectomy 4 weeks later. Serial blood draws occurred at baseline and 2 and 4 weeks post-SBRT. Clear cell pathology was present in this patient's renal cell carcinoma. With 0 bases removed from V and 3 bases from J, the gap between germline ends came to 9 bases. Germline CDR1 is SGHRS and CDR2 is YFSETQ. The CDR3 totals 14 residues. TCRdb keeps only in-frame clones here, not all; method: immunoSEQ multiplex PCR. The sample lists fewer than 150,000 clones; 88% were seen once. Details on this clone: Its antigen is not identified. Other DNA sequences in this sample translate to the same CDR3.

The specimen was blood, collected from a patient whose treatment included radiotherapy and nephrectomy. The chain links TRBV5-1 to TRBJ1-1; maybe TRBD1 (6 bases). The clonotype was recovered from a woman in her 70s with renal cell carcinoma. The CDR3 here is CASSLAGADTEAFF. The CDR3 DNA is TGCGCCAGCAGCTTGGCGGGGGCGGACACTGAAGCTTTCTTT.